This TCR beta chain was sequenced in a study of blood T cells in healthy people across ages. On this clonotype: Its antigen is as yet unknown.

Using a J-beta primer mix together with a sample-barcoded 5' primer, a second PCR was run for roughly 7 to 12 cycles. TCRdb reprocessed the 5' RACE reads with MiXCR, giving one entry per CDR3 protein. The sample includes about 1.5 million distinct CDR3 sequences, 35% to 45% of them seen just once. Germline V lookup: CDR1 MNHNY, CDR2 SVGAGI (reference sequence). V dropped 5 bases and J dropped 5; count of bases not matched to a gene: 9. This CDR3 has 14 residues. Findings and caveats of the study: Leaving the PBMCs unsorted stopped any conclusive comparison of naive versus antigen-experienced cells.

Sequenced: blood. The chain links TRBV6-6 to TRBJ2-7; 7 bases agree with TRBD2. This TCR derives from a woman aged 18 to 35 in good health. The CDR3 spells CASSASGLLNEQYF. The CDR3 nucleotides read TGTGCCAGCAGTGCTAGCGGTCTCCTCAACGAGCAGTACTTC.